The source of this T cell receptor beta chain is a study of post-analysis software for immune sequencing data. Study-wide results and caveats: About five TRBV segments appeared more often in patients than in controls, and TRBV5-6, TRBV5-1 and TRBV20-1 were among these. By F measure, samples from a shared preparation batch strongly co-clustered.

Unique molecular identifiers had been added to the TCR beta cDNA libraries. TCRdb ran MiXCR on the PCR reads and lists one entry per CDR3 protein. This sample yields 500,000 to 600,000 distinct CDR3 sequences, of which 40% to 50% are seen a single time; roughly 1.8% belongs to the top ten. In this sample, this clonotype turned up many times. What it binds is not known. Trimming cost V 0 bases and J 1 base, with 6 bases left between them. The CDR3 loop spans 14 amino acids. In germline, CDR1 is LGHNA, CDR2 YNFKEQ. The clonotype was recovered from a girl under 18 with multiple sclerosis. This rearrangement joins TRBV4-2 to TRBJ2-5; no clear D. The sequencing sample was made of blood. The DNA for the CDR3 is TGTGCCAGCAGCCAAGATTACAGCCAAGAGACCCAGTACTTC. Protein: CASSQDYSQETQYF.